Following are 16 T cell receptor beta chains from one sample sequenced in a study of OX40 agonist ivuxolimab in advanced cancers. Only in-frame clones appear in the TCRdb table, and some are missing; sequencing was by immunoSEQ multiplex PCR. The sample lists 60,000 to 75,000 clones, 87% occurring once. This specimen was CD4+ or CD8+ T cells sorted from blood, taken in a trial of the OX40 agonist ivuxolimab. The receptors come from an adult with an advanced solid tumor such as melanoma, head and neck, liver or kidney cancer.

The chain combines TRBV5-8 with TRBJ2-7; 7 bases line up with TRBD1. The trim removed 3 bases at V and 5 bases at J, leaving 8 bases unmatched. CDR1 is SGHTS and CDR2 is YDEGEE in the germline V gene. This CDR3 has 14 amino acids. The CDR3 DNA reads as TGTGCCAGCAGCTCCCGAATAGGGGGCCACGAGCAGTACTTC. Translating gives CASSSRIGGHEQYF.

The chain has TRBV6-1 and TRBJ2-7; D ambiguous. Germline lookup yields CDR1 MNHNS and CDR2 SASEGT. The V end lost 5 bases, the J end lost 0 bases, and 5 bases lay between the germline ends. The CDR3 has 12 residues. The CDR3 here is CASSRSSYEQYF. The CDR3 DNA sequence: TGTGCCAGCAGTCGGAGCTCCTACGAGCAGTACTTC.

The V call is TRBV20-1, the J call TRBJ1-2, with no clear D. The germline V gene encodes CDR1 DFQATT and CDR2 SNEGSKA (reference sequence). The length of the CDR3 is 11 residues. Trimming left V 7 bases short and J 4 bases short, with 10 bases between. The CDR3 region has the DNA TGCAGTGTGAAGGTAACCTATGGCTACACCTTC. This encodes CSVKVTYGYTF.

The V call is TRBV28, the J call TRBJ1-2, with D perhaps TRBD1 (5 bases). The CDR3 extends over 15 amino acids. Germline CDR1 is MDHEN and CDR2 is SYDVKM. Trimming took off 7 bases at V and 2 bases at J, with 17 bases between the two ends. DNA of the CDR3: TGTGCCAGCACCCCTCTGGGGGGAGGGAACTATGGCTACACCTTC. This codes for CASTPLGGGNYGYTF.

This clone was seen a handful of times. The rearrangement links TRBV6-6 to TRBJ1-5; D is perhaps TRBD1 (6 bases). Germline V gene lookup returns CDR1 MNHNY and CDR2 SVGAGI (reference sequence). V was clipped by 6 bases and J by 1 base, with 13 bases between them. The CDR3 extends over 15 amino acids. The CDR3 reads CASSRGQQSNQPQHF. The CDR3 bases are TGTGCCAGCAGCCGCGGACAGCAAAGCAATCAGCCCCAGCATTTT.

The chain combines TRBV10-3 with TRBJ1-1; 8 bases are shared with TRBD1. The CDR3 has 14 residues. The V gene end was trimmed by 4 bases and the J gene end by 3 bases; junction bases not matched to a gene: 4. Germline V lookup: CDR1 ENHRY, CDR2 SYGVKD. CDR3 nucleotides: TGTGCCATCAGTGGTTACAGGGGGGACACTGAAGCTTTCTTT. It codes for CAISGYRGDTEAFF.

The sample holds a few counts of this clone. The CDR3 sequence is CASSSGQGNQPQHF. For the CDR3, the DNA is TGTGCCAGCTCAAGTGGACAGGGCAATCAGCCCCAGCATTTT. The chain uses TRBV18 and TRBJ1-5; 7 nucleotides agree with TRBD1. This CDR3 spans 14 amino acids. The ends lost 5 bases at V and 2 bases at J; junction bases unmatched: 3. Germline lookup yields CDR1 KGHSH and CDR2 LQKENI.

The genes are TRBV30 and TRBJ2-5; no clear D. Germline assignment: CDR1 GTSNPN and CDR2 SVGIG (reference sequence). The CDR3 totals 11 residues. The ends were cut back, 0 bases at V and 4 bases at J, with 3 bases in the middle. CDR3 amino acids: CAWSVRETQYF. In DNA, the CDR3 is TGTGCCTGGAGTGTCCGAGAGACCCAGTACTTC.

The genes are TRBV7-8 and TRBJ2-7; D remains unclear. Germline CDR1 is SGHVS and CDR2 is FQNEAQ. V dropped 3 bases and J dropped 2 bases, with 17 bases sitting between them. This CDR3 comprises 16 residues. CDR3 in amino acids: CASSFYPVGPTYEQYF. CDR3 coding DNA: TGTGCCAGCAGCTTTTACCCCGTGGGTCCGACCTACGAGCAGTACTTC.

The J gene is TRBJ2-1, the V gene TRBV19; TRBD1 matches 8 bases. Looked up from germline, CDR1 is LNHDA and CDR2 is SQIVND (reference sequence). V shed 9 bases, J shed 7 bases, and the junction held 14 bases outside the gene matches. The CDR3 spans 15 residues. CDR3 in amino acids: CASQSGGVLKNEQFF. CDR3 coding DNA: TGTGCCAGCCAATCAGGGGGCGTCCTAAAAAATGAGCAGTTCTTC.

V usage is TRBV6-1 and J usage is TRBJ1-4; D is unresolved. The CDR3 is 15 amino acids. V was shortened by 2 bases and J by 8 bases, with 15 bases between the two germline ends. Germline assignment: CDR1 MNHNS and CDR2 SASEGT. CDR3 amino acids: CASSEPGLQREKLFF. The CDR3 bases are TGTGCCAGCAGTGAACCGGGCCTCCAGAGGGAAAAACTGTTTTTT.

This chain uses TRBV5-1 with TRBJ2-1; 13 bases map to TRBD2. Germline-derived CDR1 and CDR2 are SGHRS and YFSETQ. The CDR3 is 18 amino acids. The trim removed 4 bases at V and 0 bases at J, leaving 7 bases unmatched. CDR3 in DNA: TGCGCCAGCAGCCAGGGACTAGCGGGATTAAGCTCCTACAATGAGCAGTTCTTC. Its translation is CASSQGLAGLSSYNEQFF. The full variable domain, in which reference TRBV5-1 and TRBJ2-1 provide the parts outside the CDR3, is KAGVTQTPRYLIKTRGQQVTLSCSPISGHRSVSWYQQTPGQGLQFLFEYFSETQRNKGNFPGRFSGRQFSNSRSEMNVSTLELGDSALYLCASSQGLAGLSSYNEQFFGPGTRLTVL.

This chain joins TRBV6-1 and TRBJ2-7; no definite D call. Trimming stripped 8 bases from V and 0 bases from J, with 8 bases between. Germline CDR1 is MNHNS and CDR2 is SASEGT. This CDR3 is 12 amino acids long. The DNA for the CDR3 is TGTGCCAGCGCCCGGAGCTCCTACGAGCAGTACTTC. It translates to CASARSSYEQYF.

The rearrangement joins TRBV7-2 to TRBJ2-3, with 11 nucleotides matching TRBD2. Germline lookup yields CDR1 SGHTA and CDR2 FQGNSA. V dropped 3 bases and J dropped 6; count of bases not matched to a gene: 5. There are 15 residues in the CDR3. The CDR3 region has the DNA TGTGCCAGCAGCTTGTCTAGCGGGGGGTGGGATACGCAGTATTTT. Amino acid sequence: CASSLSSGGWDTQYF.

The chain links TRBV7-6 to TRBJ2-3; the D gene could be TRBD1 or TRBD2 (5 bases each). V was cut by 2 bases and J by 0 bases, with 9 bases left in between. Germline loops: CDR1 SGHVS, CDR2 FNYEAQ. This CDR3 contains 15 residues. As DNA, the CDR3 is TGTGCCAGCAGCTTATGGGGGTATAGCACAGATACGCAGTATTTT. Its translation is CASSLWGYSTDTQYF.

The CDR3 protein is CASTVRGLLYPGELFF. The CDR3 DNA reads TGTGCCAGTACCGTCAGGGGGCTTCTGTATCCCGGGGAGCTGTTTTTT. This chain links TRBV19 with TRBJ2-2, with 8 bases that match TRBD1. With V trimmed by 7 bases and J by 6 bases, 13 bases remained unmatched. The CDR3 spans 16 residues. CDR1 and CDR2 from the germline V gene are LNHDA and SQIVND (reference sequence).